The T cell receptor (beta chain) described here comes from a study of shared clonotypes between healthy human individuals. Authors' methods: From ImmunoSEQ came sequences covering only the junction and carrying no quality scores, so filtering differed. Produced via immunoSEQ multiplex PCR; TCRdb's table is partial and in-frame only. The V and J calls and clone size come from that table; D and trimming were worked out from the DNA. In the table there are some 2 million clones, roughly 95% of which are singletons. CDR3 length: 14 residues. V gave up 5 bases and J gave up 2 bases; unmatched junction bases: 3. Germline CDR1 and CDR2: MDHEN and SYDVKM. About this clone itself: The antigen is undetermined.

Study-level findings and limits: What rarefaction showed was incomplete sorted-subset sequencing despite large depth. The study generally estimated greater richness for naive than memory subsets.

Cells designated naive CD8 were CD45RO-negative and were positively selected for CCR7, with terminally differentiated effector memory CD45RA+ cells excluded. The J gene is TRBJ2-7, the V gene TRBV28, with 10 positions matching TRBD1. Sequencing input: naive CD8+ T cells sorted from blood. The source is a man younger than 30 in good health. CDR3 protein: CASSGTGAPYEQYF. The CDR3 DNA reads as TGTGCCAGCAGTGGGACAGGGGCGCCCTACGAGCAGTACTTC.